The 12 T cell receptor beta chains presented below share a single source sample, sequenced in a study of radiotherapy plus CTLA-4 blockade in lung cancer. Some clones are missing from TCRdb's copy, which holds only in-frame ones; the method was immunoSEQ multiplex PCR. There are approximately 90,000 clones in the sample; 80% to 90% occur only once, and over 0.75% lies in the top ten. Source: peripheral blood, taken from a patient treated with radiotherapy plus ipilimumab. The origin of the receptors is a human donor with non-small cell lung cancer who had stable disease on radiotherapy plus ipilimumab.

In nucleotides, the CDR3 is TGCGCCAGCAGTGACGCAGGGCGAGGAGAGACCCAGTACTTC. This codes for CASSDAGRGETQYF. The chain uses TRBV10-1 and TRBJ2-5; perhaps TRBD1 as D (5 bases). The V end was cut by 3 bases, the J end by 4 bases, with 12 bases between. Germline assignment: CDR1 WNHNN and CDR2 SYGVQD (reference sequence). The CDR3 loop spans 14 amino acids.

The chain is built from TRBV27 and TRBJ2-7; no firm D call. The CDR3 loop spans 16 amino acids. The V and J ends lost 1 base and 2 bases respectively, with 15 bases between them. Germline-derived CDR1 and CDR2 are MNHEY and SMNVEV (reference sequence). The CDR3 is CASSLYLERSTYEQYF. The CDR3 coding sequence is TGTGCCAGCAGTTTATATCTGGAGAGGTCAACCTACGAGCAGTACTTC.

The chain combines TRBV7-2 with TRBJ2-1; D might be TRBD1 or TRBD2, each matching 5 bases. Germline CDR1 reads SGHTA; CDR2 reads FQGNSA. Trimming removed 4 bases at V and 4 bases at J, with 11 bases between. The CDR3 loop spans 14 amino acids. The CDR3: CASSSRDAYNEQFF. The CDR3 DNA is TGTGCCAGCAGCTCGAGGGACGCATACAATGAGCAGTTCTTC.

CDR3 amino acids: CASTPGYQETQYF. For the CDR3, the DNA is TGTGCCAGCACCCCAGGGTACCAAGAGACCCAGTACTTC. The chain joins TRBV7-6 to TRBJ2-5, with D maybe TRBD1 (5 bases). This CDR3 contains 13 residues. V was shortened by 7 bases and J by 0 bases, with 9 bases between the two germline ends. Germline loops: CDR1 SGHVS, CDR2 FNYEAQ.

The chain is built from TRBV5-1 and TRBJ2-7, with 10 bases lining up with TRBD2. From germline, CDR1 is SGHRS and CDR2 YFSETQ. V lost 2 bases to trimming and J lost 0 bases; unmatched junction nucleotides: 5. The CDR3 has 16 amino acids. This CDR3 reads CASSLRTSGPSYEQYF. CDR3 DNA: TGCGCCAGCAGCTTACGGACTAGCGGACCCTCCTACGAGCAGTACTTC.

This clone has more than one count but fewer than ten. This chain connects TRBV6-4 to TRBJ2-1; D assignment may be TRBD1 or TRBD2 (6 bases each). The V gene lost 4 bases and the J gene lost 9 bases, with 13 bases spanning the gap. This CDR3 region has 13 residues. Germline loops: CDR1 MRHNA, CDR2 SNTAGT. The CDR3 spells CASSASGGGEQFF. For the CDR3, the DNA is TGTGCCAGCAGTGCCTCCGGGGGCGGTGAGCAGTTCTTC.

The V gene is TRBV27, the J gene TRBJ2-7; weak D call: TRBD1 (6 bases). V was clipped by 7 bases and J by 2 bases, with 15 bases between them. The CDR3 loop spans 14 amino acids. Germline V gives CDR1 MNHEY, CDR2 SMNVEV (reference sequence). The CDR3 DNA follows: TGTGCCAGCAACACCGGGCAGGGGACCTACGAGCAGTACTTC. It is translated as CASNTGQGTYEQYF.

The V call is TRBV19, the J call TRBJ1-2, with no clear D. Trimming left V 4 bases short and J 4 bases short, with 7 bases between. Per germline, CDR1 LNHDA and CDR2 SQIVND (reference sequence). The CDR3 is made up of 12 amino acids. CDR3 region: CASSRQGYGYTF. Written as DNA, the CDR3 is TGTGCCAGTAGTAGGCAAGGCTATGGCTACACCTTC.

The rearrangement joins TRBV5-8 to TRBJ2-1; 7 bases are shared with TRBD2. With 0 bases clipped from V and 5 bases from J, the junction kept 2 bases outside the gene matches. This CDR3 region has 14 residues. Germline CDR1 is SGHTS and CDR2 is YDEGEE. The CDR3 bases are TGTGCCAGCAGCTTGGTTCTAGCGGACAATGAGCAGTTCTTC. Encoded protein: CASSLVLADNEQFF.

The CDR3: CASSLLQGGYTF. As DNA, the CDR3 is TGTGCCAGCAGTTTATTACAGGGTGGCTACACCTTC. The chain links TRBV28 to TRBJ1-2; maybe TRBD1 (6 bases). Germline values: CDR1 MDHEN, CDR2 SYDVKM. V dropped 1 base and J dropped 7 bases, with 7 bases sitting between them. The CDR3 has 12 residues.

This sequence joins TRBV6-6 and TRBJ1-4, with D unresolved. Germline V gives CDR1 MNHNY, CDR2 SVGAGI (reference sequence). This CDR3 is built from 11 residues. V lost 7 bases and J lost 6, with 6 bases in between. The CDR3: CASKEDEKLFF. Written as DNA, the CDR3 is TGTGCCAGCAAGGAGGATGAAAAACTGTTTTTT.

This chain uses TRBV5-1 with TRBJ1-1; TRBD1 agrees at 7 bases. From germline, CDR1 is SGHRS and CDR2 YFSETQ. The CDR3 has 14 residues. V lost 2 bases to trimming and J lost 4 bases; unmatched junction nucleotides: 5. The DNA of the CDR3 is TGCGCCAGCAGCTTCCAGACAGGGAGCACTGAAGCTTTCTTT. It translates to CASSFQTGSTEAFF.